This T cell receptor beta chain is drawn from a study of blood T cell repertoires in COVID-19. As for the study in general: Spain, Italy and the United States supplied samples that represented acute and convalescent COVID-19.

Per germline, CDR1 SNHLY and CDR2 FYNNEI. CDR3 length: 17 amino acids. V was clipped by 3 bases and J by 4 bases; unmatched bases: 10. Using immunoSEQ multiplex PCR, the repertoire was profiled, and TCRdb retains in-frame clones only, with some absent. Among about 150,000 clones listed, 87% were seen once. Sequencing was carried out using peripheral blood. The sequence derives from a man at least 80 years old with acute or convalescent COVID-19. The chain combines TRBV2 with TRBJ1-1; 11 bases line up with TRBD1. CDR3 sequence: CASSDEGVGQGGTEAFF. In nucleotides, the CDR3 is TGTGCCAGCAGTGATGAAGGGGTGGGACAGGGGGGCACTGAAGCTTTCTTT.